This section outlines one T cell receptor beta chain sequence together with its context. Its target is unknown. This CDR3 contains 15 residues. CDR1 and CDR2 (germline): SGHVS, FNYEAQ. V lost 4 bases and J lost 4; bases outside the gene matches: 8. Staff drew ten milliliters of peripheral blood from each donor. A J-beta primer mix and a sample-barcoded 5' primer were used in a second PCR of roughly 7 to 12 cycles. TCRdb recomputed calls from the 5' RACE reads with MiXCR, one row per CDR3 protein. The sample lists more than 600,000 distinct CDR3 sequences, roughly 25% seen once, with more than 8% in the top ten. This record belongs to a study of blood T cells in healthy people across ages. Study-wide results and caveats: Higher naive T cell percentage went strongly together with higher TCR beta diversity.

This sample was shared with a second study, whose subject was T cells of mothers and their children.

The sample was blood. The V gene is TRBV7-6, the J gene TRBJ2-5, with 8 nucleotides matching TRBD2. The clonotype comes from a boy between 10 and 17 years old in good health. The CDR3 DNA reads as TGTGCCAGCAGCTCCGGGACTAGTGCGGCAGAGACCCAGTACTTC. This encodes CASSSGTSAAETQYF.